This T cell receptor beta chain was profiled in a study of blood T cell repertoires in COVID-19. Generated by immunoSEQ multiplex PCR, the TCRdb table keeps only in-frame clones and is missing some. The sample contains tens of thousands of clones, just under 85% of which appear only once. Trimming left V 3 bases short and J 2 bases short, with 13 bases between. This CDR3 is built from 15 residues. Per the germline V gene, CDR1 is KGHSH and CDR2 is LQKENI. V is TRBV18 and J is TRBJ2-5, with D perhaps TRBD2 (5 bases). This clonotype was sampled from a man aged 65-85 years with acute or convalescent COVID-19. Sequences were obtained from peripheral blood. The CDR3 DNA reads TGTGCCAGCTCACCGGAAAACCAGCGGCAAGAGACCCAGTACTTC. Translated: CASSPENQRQETQYF.